This T cell receptor (beta chain) was sequenced in a study of CD8 T cells in ankylosing spondylitis. This clonotype was picked up many times. Relative to the germline gene, one junction end is altered; a read error may explain this. MiXCR, applied by TCRdb to the 5' RACE reads, yields one record per CDR3 protein. The table shows approximately 130,000 distinct CDR3 sequences, with approximately 10% occurring only once. CDR1 is SGHTA and CDR2 is FQGNSA in the germline V gene. The CDR3 contains 13 residues. Sequenced material: blood, either unsorted or a sorted T cell fraction (not recorded which). The TCR comes from a male donor with ankylosing spondylitis or in good health (not recorded which). The V and J genes are TRBV7-2 and TRBJ2-7, with D unresolved. In DNA, the CDR3 is TGTGCCAGCAGCTTACCAGGCTCCCACGAGCAGTACTTC. Protein sequence: CASSLPGSHEQYF.